Below are 20 T cell receptor beta chains sequenced from a single sample in a study of blood T cells in healthy people across ages. Combining a sample-barcoded 5' primer with a J-beta primer mix, a second PCR ran for roughly 7 to 12 cycles. TCRdb recomputed calls from the 5' RACE reads with MiXCR, one row per CDR3 protein. Here the sample spans 600,000 to 800,000 distinct CDR3 sequences, over 40% being singletons. The sample was blood. These receptor sequences come from an elderly woman in good health.

The chain carries TRBV3-1 and TRBJ1-1; weak D call: TRBD1 (6 bases). The V end was cut by 4 bases, the J end by 8 bases, with 17 bases between. Per the germline V gene, CDR1 is LGHDT and CDR2 is YNNKEL (reference sequence). CDR3 size: 14 residues. CDR3 loop: CASSPNGQSTEAFF. In nucleotides, the CDR3 is TGTGCCAGCAGCCCAAACGGACAGTCTACCGAAGCTTTCTTT.

The rearrangement joins TRBV24-1 to TRBJ2-7, with D uncertain. CDR3 length: 13 amino acids. CDR1 and CDR2 (germline): KGHDR, SFDVKD. V gave up 7 bases and J gave up 3 bases, with 12 bases separating them. The CDR3 loop reads CATRSNSGYEQYF. The CDR3 bases are TGTGCCACCAGGTCTAACTCAGGCTACGAGCAGTACTTC.

This sequence joins TRBV3-1 and TRBJ2-7, with D perhaps assigned TRBD1 or TRBD2 (5 bases each). V lost 6 bases, J lost 7 bases, and 16 bases lay in between. The CDR3 is 13 residues long. Germline assignment: CDR1 LGHDT and CDR2 YNNKEL (reference sequence). The CDR3 DNA follows: TGTGCCAGCAGGGGACCTAATTTCCATGAGCAGTACTTC. Its protein product is CASRGPNFHEQYF.

The table lists this clonotype with a few counts. Possible read error: a much larger clone is one base away. The chain links TRBV6-2 or TRBV6-3 to TRBJ2-7; TRBD2 agrees at 8 bases. This CDR3 spans 14 amino acids. The V gene end was trimmed by 10 bases and the J gene end by 4 bases; junction bases not matched to a gene: 12. Germline V gene lookup returns CDR1 MNHEY and CDR2 SVGEGT. CDR3 sequence reads: CATSRVTSAYEQYF. CDR3 DNA: TGTGCCACTTCAAGGGTGACTAGCGCGTACGAGCAGTACTTC.

This clonotype was seen a few times. This clone may be a read error of a much larger clone one base away. The J gene is TRBJ2-3, the V gene TRBV18; D tentatively fits TRBD1 or TRBD2 (5 bases each). Germline V gives CDR1 KGHSH, CDR2 LQKENI. V was trimmed by 1 base and J by 6 bases, leaving 14 bases between them. The CDR3 sequence is 15 residues long. The CDR3, as DNA: TGTGCCAGCTCACCACGCGCTGAGGGGTTGGATACGCAGTATTTT. It codes for CASSPRAEGLDTQYF. The full variable domain, its missing parts supplied by reference TRBV18 and TRBJ2-3, is NAGVMQNPRHLVRRRGQEARLRCSPMKGHSHVYWYRQLPEEGLKFMVYLQKENIIDESGMPKERFSAEFPKEGPSILRIQQVVRGDSAAYFCASSPRAEGLDTQYFGPGTRLTVL.

In regard to this clonotype: A much larger clone sits a single nucleotide away, making a read error possible. The chain is built from TRBV29-1 and TRBJ2-3; TRBD2 is a possible D gene (7 bases). Trimming shortened V by 3 bases and J by 0 bases, and 16 bases separated the two germline ends. The CDR3 is 16 amino acids. Germline CDR1 SQVTM, CDR2 ANQGSEA. The CDR3 sequence: CSVDLRGGTSTDTQYF. CDR3 bases: TGCAGCGTTGACCTCCGCGGGGGCACTAGCACAGATACGCAGTATTTT.

This clonotype was seen many times. A much larger clone differs from this one at a single base, so this may be a read error. The chain is built from TRBV6-5 and TRBJ2-4; possibly TRBD1 for D (6 bases). Germline V CDR1 and CDR2: MNHEY, SVGAGI. The CDR3 is made up of 14 amino acids. The CDR3 DNA is TGTGCCAGCAGTGACTCGGACAGTAGGGACATTCAGTACTTC. Protein product: CASSDSDSRDIQYF.

The J gene is TRBJ2-5, the V gene TRBV5-1; the D gene could be TRBD1 or TRBD2 (5 bases each). The closer fit of TRBJ2-7 to the DNA end suggests the J call may be wrong. The germline gives CDR1 SGHRS, CDR2 YFSETQ. There are 15 residues in the CDR3. The CDR3 nucleotides read TGCGCCAGCAGCTTTGACAGAGGAGGATCTTACGAGCAGTACTTC. It translates to CASSFDRGGSYEQYF.

This clonotype was seen repeatedly, ten times or more. The chain uses TRBV6-5 and TRBJ1-6; D uncertain. V dropped 4 bases and J dropped 5 bases, with 12 bases sitting between them. Germline CDR1 and CDR2: MNHEY and SVGAGI. There are 15 residues in the CDR3. The DNA of the CDR3 is TGTGCCAGCAGTTTCACGGGGATAGATAATTCACCCCTCCACTTT. This codes for CASSFTGIDNSPLHF.

The rearrangement links TRBV10-1 to TRBJ2-2, with 13 bases fitting TRBD2. Trimming at V came to 3 bases and at J to 7 bases, leaving 5 bases not matched to a gene. This CDR3 is 16 amino acids long. The germline V gene encodes CDR1 WNHNN and CDR2 SYGVQD (reference sequence). CDR3 protein: CASSDGTSGARGELFF. CDR3 DNA: TGCGCCAGCAGTGATGGGACTAGCGGGGCTCGCGGGGAGCTGTTTTTT.

The chain carries TRBV6-1 and TRBJ2-1; 12 bases line up with TRBD2. Germline-derived CDR1 and CDR2 are MNHNS and SASEGT. The CDR3 sequence is 19 residues long. V gave up 6 bases and J gave up 0 bases; unmatched junction bases: 12. Written as DNA, the CDR3 is TGTGCCAGCAGATTCCGACTAGCGGGGGACGCCTTCTCCTACAATGAGCAGTTCTTC. This translates into CASRFRLAGDAFSYNEQFF.

This clonotype was detected only a few times. The chain links TRBV4-1 to TRBJ1-1, with 9 nucleotides matching TRBD1. The germline gives CDR1 MGHRA, CDR2 YSYEKL. J was trimmed by 7 bases and V by 3 bases; bases with no gene match: 9. The CDR3 loop spans 15 amino acids. The CDR3 nucleotides are TGCGCCAGCAGCCAGCGGGACAGGGTGGAACTTGAAGCTTTCTTT. Residues: CASSQRDRVELEAFF.

CDR3 DNA sequence: TGCAGCGTTGAAACGGGGGGGAGCGGCTACACCTTC. Translated: CSVETGGSGYTF. V gene TRBV29-1 combines with J gene TRBJ1-2; possible D gene TRBD1, 5 bases. V lost 2 bases and J 8 bases, leaving 12 bases between the germline ends. Germline V CDR1 and CDR2: SQVTM, ANQGSEA. The CDR3 length is 12 residues.

V gene TRBV5-1 combines with J gene TRBJ2-1, with TRBD2 as a possible D gene (5 bases). The CDR3 is made up of 15 amino acids. Germline V CDR1 and CDR2: SGHRS, YFSETQ. V was cut by 2 bases and J by 1 base, with 10 bases left in between. As DNA, the CDR3 is TGCGCCAGCAGCTTATACGGGGATTCCTACAATGAGCAGTTCTTC. Encoded protein: CASSLYGDSYNEQFF. Combining the CDR3 with reference TRBV5-1 and TRBJ2-1 gives the whole variable domain KAGVTQTPRYLIKTRGQQVTLSCSPISGHRSVSWYQQTPGQGLQFLFEYFSETQRNKGNFPGRFSGRQFSNSRSEMNVSTLELGDSALYLCASSLYGDSYNEQFFGPGTRLTVL.

This clonotype was picked up a small number of times. This rearrangement joins TRBV20-1 to TRBJ1-1; unclear D gene. V lost 5 bases, J lost 9 bases, and 13 bases lay in between. Germline CDR1 DFQATT, CDR2 SNEGSKA (reference sequence). The CDR3 is 11 residues long. Written as DNA, the CDR3 is TGCAGTGCTCGGGGATCGAACCAAGCTTTCTTT. Protein: CSARGSNQAFF.

Worth noting for this clonotype: A much larger clone lies a single base off, so this may be a read error. This chain links TRBV27 with TRBJ2-2, with D unresolved. CDR1 MNHEY and CDR2 SMNVEV come from the germline V gene (reference sequence). This CDR3 contains 16 residues. The V gene lost 6 bases and the J gene lost 1 base, with 15 bases spanning the gap. CDR3 loop: CASSPWTTQNTGELFF. The CDR3 DNA is TGTGCCAGCAGCCCCTGGACCACACAGAACACCGGGGAGCTGTTTTTT.

V usage is TRBV7-2 and J usage is TRBJ2-7; 12 bases align to TRBD2. With the DNA end fitting TRBJ2-5 better, the J assignment may be wrong. The CDR3 is 15 amino acids. In germline, CDR1 is SGHTA, CDR2 FQGNSA. CDR3 sequence reads: CASSSSSGRVETQYF. The CDR3 DNA follows: TGTGCCAGCAGCTCATCTAGCGGGAGGGTAGAGACCCAGTACTTC.

This clonotype was recorded many times. This sequence joins TRBV6-6 and TRBJ2-2, with 8 bases aligning to TRBD1. Per germline, CDR1 MNHNY and CDR2 SVGAGI (reference sequence). Trimming took 2 bases from V and 5 from J; bases not matched to a gene: 4. CDR3 length equals 15 residues. The CDR3 sequence: CASSYRTGQTGELFF. CDR3 DNA sequence: TGTGCCAGCAGTTACAGGACAGGGCAGACCGGGGAGCTGTTTTTT.

The chain joins TRBV4-1 to TRBJ1-2, with D maybe TRBD1 (5 bases). Trimming pared 1 base from V and 11 bases from J, leaving 11 bases between. Germline V lookup: CDR1 MGHRA, CDR2 YSYEKL. This CDR3 comprises 12 residues. The chain's CDR3 is CASSQGFGGYTF. The DNA of the CDR3 is TGCGCCAGCAGCCAAGGATTTGGGGGGTACACCTTC.

V is TRBV29-1 and J is TRBJ1-5; D ambiguous. Germline CDR1 and CDR2: SQVTM and ANQGSEA. Trimming took off 4 bases at V and 0 bases at J, with 7 bases between the two ends. The CDR3 runs to 13 residues. The CDR3 reads CSVAKSSNQPQHF. The CDR3 DNA sequence: TGCAGCGTTGCAAAGTCTAGCAATCAGCCCCAGCATTTT.